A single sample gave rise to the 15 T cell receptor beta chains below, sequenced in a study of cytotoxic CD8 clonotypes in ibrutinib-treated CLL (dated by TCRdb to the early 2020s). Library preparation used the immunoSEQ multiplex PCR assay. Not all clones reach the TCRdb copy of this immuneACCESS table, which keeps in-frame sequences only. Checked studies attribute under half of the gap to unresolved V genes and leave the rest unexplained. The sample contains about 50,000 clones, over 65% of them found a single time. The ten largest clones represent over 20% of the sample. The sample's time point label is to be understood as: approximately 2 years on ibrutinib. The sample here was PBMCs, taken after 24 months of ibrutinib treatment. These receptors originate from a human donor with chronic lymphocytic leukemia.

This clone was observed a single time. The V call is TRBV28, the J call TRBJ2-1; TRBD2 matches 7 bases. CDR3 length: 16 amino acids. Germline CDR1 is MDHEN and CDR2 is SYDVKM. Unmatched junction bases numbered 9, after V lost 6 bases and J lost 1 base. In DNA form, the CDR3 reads TGTGCCAGCAGCCCCCCCCGCGGGAGTTCCTACAATGAGCAGTTCTTC. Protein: CASSPPRGSSYNEQFF.

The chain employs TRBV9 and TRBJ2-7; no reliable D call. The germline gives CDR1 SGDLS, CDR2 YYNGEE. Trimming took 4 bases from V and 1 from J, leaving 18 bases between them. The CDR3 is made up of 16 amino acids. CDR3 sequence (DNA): TGTGCCAGCAGCCCTATTGGTGGGGATAGGTCCTACGAGCAGTACTTC. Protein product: CASSPIGGDRSYEQYF.

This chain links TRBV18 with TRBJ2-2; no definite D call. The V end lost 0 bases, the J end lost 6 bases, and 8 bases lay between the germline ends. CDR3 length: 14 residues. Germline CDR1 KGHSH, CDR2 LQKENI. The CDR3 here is CASSPPTRAGELFF. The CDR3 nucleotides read TGTGCCAGCTCACCACCCACGCGTGCCGGGGAGCTGTTTTTT.

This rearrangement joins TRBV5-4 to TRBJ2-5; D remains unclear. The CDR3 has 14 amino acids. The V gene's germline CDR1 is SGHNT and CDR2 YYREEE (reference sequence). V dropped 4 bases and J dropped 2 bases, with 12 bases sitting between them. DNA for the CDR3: TGTGCCAGCAGCACGCAGGCTTCTCAAGAGACCCAGTACTTC. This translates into CASSTQASQETQYF. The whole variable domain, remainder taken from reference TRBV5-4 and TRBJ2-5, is ETGVTQSPTHLIKTRGQQVTLRCSSQSGHNTVSWYQQALGQGPQFIFQYYREEENGRGNFPPRFSGLQFPNYSSELNVNALELDDSALYLCASSTQASQETQYFGPGTRLLVL.

The chain's CDR3 is CASSEGGADLTGELFF. The DNA of the CDR3 is TGTGCCAGCAGCGAAGGGGGCGCAGACCTAACCGGGGAGCTGTTTTTT. V usage is TRBV9 and J usage is TRBJ2-2, with 7 bases that match TRBD1. Germline trimming cut 3 bases from V and 5 bases from J; bases unmatched to any gene: 10. This CDR3 has 16 amino acids. The germline V gene has CDR1 SGDLS and CDR2 YYNGEE.

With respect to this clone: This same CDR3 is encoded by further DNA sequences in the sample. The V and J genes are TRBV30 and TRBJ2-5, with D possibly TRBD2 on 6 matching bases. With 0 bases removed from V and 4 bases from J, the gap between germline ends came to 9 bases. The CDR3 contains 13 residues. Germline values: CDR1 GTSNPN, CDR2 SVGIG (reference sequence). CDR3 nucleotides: TGTGCCTGGAGTGTACTAGCAGGAGAGACCCAGTACTTC. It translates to CAWSVLAGETQYF.

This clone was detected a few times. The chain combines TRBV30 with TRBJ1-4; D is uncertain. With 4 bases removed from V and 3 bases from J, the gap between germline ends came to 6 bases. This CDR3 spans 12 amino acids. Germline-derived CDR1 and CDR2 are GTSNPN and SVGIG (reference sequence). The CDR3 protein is CAWTRSNEKLFF. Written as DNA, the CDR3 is TGTGCCTGGACCAGGTCTAATGAAAAACTGTTTTTT.

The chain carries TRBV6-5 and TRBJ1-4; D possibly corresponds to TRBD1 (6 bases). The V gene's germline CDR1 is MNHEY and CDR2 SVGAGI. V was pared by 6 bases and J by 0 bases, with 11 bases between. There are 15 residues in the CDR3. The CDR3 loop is CASRGQGSTNEKLFF. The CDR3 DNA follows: TGTGCCAGCAGGGGGCAGGGGTCAACTAATGAAAAACTGTTTTTT.

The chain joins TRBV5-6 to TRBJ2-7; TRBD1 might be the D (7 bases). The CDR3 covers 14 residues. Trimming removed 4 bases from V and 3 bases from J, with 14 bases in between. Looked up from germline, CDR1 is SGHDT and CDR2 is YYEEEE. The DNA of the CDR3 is TGTGCCAGCAGCCGGGGGACAGCAGGCTACGAGCAGTACTTC. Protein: CASSRGTAGYEQYF.

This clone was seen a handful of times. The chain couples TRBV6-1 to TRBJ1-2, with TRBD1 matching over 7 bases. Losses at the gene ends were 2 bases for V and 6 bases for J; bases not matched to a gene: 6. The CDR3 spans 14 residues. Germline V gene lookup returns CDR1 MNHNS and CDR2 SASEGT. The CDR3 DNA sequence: TGTGCCAGCAGTGAAAAAAGTACAGGGGATGGCTACACCTTC. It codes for CASSEKSTGDGYTF.

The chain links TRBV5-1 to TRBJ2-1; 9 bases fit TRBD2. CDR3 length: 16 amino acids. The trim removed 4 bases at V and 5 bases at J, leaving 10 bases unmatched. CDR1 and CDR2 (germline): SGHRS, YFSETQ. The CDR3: CASSRGPSGTNNEQFF. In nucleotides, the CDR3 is TGCGCCAGCAGCCGGGGGCCTAGCGGGACAAACAATGAGCAGTTCTTC.

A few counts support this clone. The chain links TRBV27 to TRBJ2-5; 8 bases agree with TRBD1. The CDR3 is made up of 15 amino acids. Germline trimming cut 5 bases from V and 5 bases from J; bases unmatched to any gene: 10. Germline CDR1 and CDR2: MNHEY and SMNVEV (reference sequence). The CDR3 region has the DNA TGTGCCAGCAGTCCCTGGACAGGGAACACGGAGACCCAGTACTTC. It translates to CASSPWTGNTETQYF.

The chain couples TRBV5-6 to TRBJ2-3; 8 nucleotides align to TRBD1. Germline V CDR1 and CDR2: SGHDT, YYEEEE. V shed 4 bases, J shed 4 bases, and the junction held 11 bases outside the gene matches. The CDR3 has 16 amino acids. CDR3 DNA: TGTGCCAGCAGCCCTGACAGGGGCCGGCGGTCAGATACGCAGTATTTT. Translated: CASSPDRGRRSDTQYF. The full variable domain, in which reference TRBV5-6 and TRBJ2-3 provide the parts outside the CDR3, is DAGVTQSPTHLIKTRGQQVTLRCSPKSGHDTVSWYQQALGQGPQFIFQYYEEEERQRGNFPDRFSGHQFPNYSSELNVNALLLGDSALYLCASSPDRGRRSDTQYFGPGTRLTVL.

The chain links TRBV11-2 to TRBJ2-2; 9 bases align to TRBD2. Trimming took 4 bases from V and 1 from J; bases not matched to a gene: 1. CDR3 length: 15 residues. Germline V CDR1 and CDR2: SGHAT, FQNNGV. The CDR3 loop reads CASSWTSENTGELFF. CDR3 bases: TGTGCCAGCAGCTGGACTAGCGAGAACACCGGGGAGCTGTTTTTT.

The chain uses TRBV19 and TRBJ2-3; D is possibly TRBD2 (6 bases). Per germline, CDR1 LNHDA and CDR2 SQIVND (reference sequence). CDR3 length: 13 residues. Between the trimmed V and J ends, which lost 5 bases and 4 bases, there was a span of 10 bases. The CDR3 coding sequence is TGTGCCAGTAGTCAGAGGAGGGCAGATACGCAGTATTTT. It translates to CASSQRRADTQYF.